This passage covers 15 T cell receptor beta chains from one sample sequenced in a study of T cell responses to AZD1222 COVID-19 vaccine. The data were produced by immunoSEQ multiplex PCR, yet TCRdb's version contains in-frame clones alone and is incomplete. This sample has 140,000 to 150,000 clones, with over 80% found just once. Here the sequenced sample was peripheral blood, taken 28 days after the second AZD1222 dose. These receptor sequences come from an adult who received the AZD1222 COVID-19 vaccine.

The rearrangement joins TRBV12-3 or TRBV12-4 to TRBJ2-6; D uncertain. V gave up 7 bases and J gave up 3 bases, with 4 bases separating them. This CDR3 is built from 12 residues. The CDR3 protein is CASTHGANVLTF. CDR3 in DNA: TGTGCCAGCACCCATGGGGCCAACGTCCTGACTTTC.

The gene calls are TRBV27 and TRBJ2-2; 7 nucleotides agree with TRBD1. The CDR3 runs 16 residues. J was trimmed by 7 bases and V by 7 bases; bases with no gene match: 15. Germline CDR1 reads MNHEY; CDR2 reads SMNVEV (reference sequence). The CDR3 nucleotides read TGTGCCAGCACCGTTATGGGACAGTCCGGGCGCGGGGAGCTGTTTTTT. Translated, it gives CASTVMGQSGRGELFF.

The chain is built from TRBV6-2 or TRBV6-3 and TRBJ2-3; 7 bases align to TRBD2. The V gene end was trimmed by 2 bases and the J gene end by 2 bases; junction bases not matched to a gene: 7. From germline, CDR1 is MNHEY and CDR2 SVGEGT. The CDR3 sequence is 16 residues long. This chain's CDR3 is CASSYNFLADTDTQYF. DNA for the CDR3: TGTGCCAGCAGTTACAATTTCCTAGCGGACACAGATACGCAGTATTTT.

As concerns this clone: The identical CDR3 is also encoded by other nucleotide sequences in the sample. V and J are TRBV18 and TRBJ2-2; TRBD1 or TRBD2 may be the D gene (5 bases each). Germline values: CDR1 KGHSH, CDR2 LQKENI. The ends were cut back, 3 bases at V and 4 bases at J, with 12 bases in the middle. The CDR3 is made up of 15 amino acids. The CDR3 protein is CASSPGQGATGELFF. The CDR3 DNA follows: TGTGCCAGCTCACCTGGGCAGGGAGCCACCGGGGAGCTGTTTTTT.

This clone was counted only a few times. The CDR3 DNA reads as TGTGCCAGCTCCCAGAGGGGAAATGAAAAACTGTTTTTT. This gives the protein CASSQRGNEKLFF. The chain recombines TRBV18 with TRBJ1-4; weak D call: TRBD1 (5 bases). In germline, CDR1 is KGHSH, CDR2 LQKENI. The CDR3 runs 13 residues. V was clipped by 6 bases and J by 5 bases, with 10 bases between them.

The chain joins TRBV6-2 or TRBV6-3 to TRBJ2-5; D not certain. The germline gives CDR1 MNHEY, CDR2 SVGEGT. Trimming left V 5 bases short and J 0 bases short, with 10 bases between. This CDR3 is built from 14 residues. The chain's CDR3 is CASSTRRDQETQYF. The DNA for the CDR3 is TGTGCCAGCAGTACCAGACGGGACCAAGAGACCCAGTACTTC.

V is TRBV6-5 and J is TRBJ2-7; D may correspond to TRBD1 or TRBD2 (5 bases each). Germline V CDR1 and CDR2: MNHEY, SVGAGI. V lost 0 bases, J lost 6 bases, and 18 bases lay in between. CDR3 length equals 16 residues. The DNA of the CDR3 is TGTGCCAGCAGTTACTCTTTGGGACCACGAGCCCTCGAGCAGTACTTC. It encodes CASSYSLGPRALEQYF.

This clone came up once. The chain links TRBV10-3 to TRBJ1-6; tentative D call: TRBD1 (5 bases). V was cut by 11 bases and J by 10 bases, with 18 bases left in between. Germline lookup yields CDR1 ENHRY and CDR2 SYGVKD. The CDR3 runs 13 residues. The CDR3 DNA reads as TGTGCCTCCCGGGGGGGAAATGGATCACCCCTCCACTTT. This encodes CASRGGNGSPLHF.

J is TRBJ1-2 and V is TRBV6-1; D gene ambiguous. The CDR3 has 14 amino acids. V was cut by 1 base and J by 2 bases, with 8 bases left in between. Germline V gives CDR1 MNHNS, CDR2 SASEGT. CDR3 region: CASSEVPVNYGYTF. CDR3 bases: TGTGCCAGCAGTGAAGTCCCAGTAAACTATGGCTACACCTTC.

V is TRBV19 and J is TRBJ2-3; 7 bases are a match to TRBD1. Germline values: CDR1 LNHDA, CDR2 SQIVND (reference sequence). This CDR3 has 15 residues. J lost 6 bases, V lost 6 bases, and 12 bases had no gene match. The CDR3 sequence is CASSPGGRGGDTQYF. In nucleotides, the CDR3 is TGTGCCAGTAGCCCAGGGGGAAGAGGGGGTGATACGCAGTATTTT.

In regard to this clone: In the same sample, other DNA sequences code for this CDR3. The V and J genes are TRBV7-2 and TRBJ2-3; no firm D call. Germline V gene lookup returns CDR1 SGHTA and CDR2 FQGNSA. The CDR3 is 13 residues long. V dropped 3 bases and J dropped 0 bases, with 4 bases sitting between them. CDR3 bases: TGTGCCAGCAGCTTGTCTAGCACAGATACGCAGTATTTT. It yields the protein CASSLSSTDTQYF.

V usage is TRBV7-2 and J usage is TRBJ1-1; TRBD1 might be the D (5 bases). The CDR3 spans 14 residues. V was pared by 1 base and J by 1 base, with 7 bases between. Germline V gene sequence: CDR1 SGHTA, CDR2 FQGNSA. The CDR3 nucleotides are TGTGCCAGCAGCTTAGGGACAAAGAACACTGAAGCTTTCTTT. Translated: CASSLGTKNTEAFF. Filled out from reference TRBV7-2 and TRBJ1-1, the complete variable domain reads GAGVSQSPSNKVTEKGKDVELRCDPISGHTALYWYRQSLGQGLEFLIYFQGNSAPDKSGLPSDRFSAERTGGSVSTLTIQRTQQEDSAVYLCASSLGTKNTEAFFGQGTRLTVV.

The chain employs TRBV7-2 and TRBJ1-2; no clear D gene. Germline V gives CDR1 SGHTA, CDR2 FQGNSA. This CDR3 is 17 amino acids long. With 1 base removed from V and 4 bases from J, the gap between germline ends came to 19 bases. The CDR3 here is CASSLGAGSPNPYGYTF. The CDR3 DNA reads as TGTGCCAGCAGCTTAGGTGCCGGCAGTCCTAACCCCTATGGCTACACCTTC.

This CDR3 reads CATSRTYANTGELFF. CDR3 in DNA: TGTGCCACCAGTAGGACATATGCGAACACCGGGGAGCTGTTTTTT. The chain couples TRBV24-1 to TRBJ2-2, with D possibly being TRBD1 (5 bases). V shed 6 bases and J shed 0 bases, with 10 bases lying between them. Germline assignment: CDR1 KGHDR and CDR2 SFDVKD. This CDR3 has 15 amino acids.

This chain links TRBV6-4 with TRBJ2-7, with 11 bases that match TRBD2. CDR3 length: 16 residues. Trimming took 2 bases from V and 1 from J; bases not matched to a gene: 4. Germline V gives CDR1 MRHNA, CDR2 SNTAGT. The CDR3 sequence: CASSDPGLAESYEQYF. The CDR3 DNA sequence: TGTGCCAGCAGTGACCCGGGACTAGCGGAATCCTACGAGCAGTACTTC.